The 8 T cell receptor beta chains given below trace back to one sample, sequenced in a study of blood T cell repertoires in COVID-19. Only in-frame clones appear in the TCRdb table, and some are missing; sequencing was by immunoSEQ multiplex PCR. The sample contains a few hundred thousand clones, roughly 87% of which appear only once. The sample was peripheral blood. These TCRs come from a man aged 18 to 30 with active or convalescent COVID-19.

The V and J genes are TRBV2 and TRBJ2-1, with TRBD1 matching over 7 bases. CDR1 is SNHLY and CDR2 is FYNNEI in the germline V gene. The CDR3 is 12 residues long. Trimming cost V 7 bases and J 7 bases; bases outside gene matches: 4. The CDR3 is CASITGVNEQFF. The DNA of the CDR3 is TGTGCCAGCATCACAGGGGTGAATGAGCAGTTCTTC.

This chain connects TRBV7-8 to TRBJ1-2, with a weak D call TRBD1 (6 bases). Germline values: CDR1 SGHVS, CDR2 FQNEAQ. The CDR3 covers 17 residues. The V end was cut by 1 base, the J end by 2 bases, with 17 bases between. The CDR3 protein is CASSLGAGALLNYGYTF. DNA of the CDR3: TGTGCCAGCAGCTTAGGGGCAGGGGCACTACTCAACTATGGCTACACCTTC.

The rearrangement joins TRBV10-1 to TRBJ2-3; 13 nucleotides align to TRBD2. Germline assignment: CDR1 WNHNN and CDR2 SYGVQD (reference sequence). J gave up 4 bases and V 6 bases, and 7 bases lay outside the gene matches. The CDR3 runs to 16 residues. The CDR3 protein is CASSPGLAGASDTQYF. For the CDR3, the DNA is TGCGCCAGCAGCCCCGGACTAGCGGGAGCCTCAGATACGCAGTATTTT.

The chain carries TRBV7-9 and TRBJ2-1, with D perhaps TRBD1 (5 bases). CDR3 length: 12 residues. Trimming took off 3 bases at V and 10 bases at J, with 10 bases between the two ends. Germline V gives CDR1 SEHNR, CDR2 FQNEAQ (reference sequence). The CDR3 nucleotides read TGTGCCAGCAGCTTCAGGGTGTGGGAGCAGTTCTTC. Its translation: CASSFRVWEQFF.

In nucleotides, the CDR3 is TGTGCCAGCAGTCTCGCAGGGGTCGCGGGAAACATTCAGTACTTC. Translation: CASSLAGVAGNIQYF. This chain joins TRBV6-5 and TRBJ2-4; possible D gene TRBD1, 6 bases. CDR1 and CDR2 (germline): MNHEY, SVGAGI. The CDR3 length is 15 residues. The V end lost 5 bases, the J end lost 6 bases, and 17 bases lay between the germline ends.

V is TRBV19 and J is TRBJ2-3; D unresolved. The germline V gene has CDR1 LNHDA and CDR2 SQIVND (reference sequence). This CDR3 is built from 11 residues. Trimming cost V 6 bases and J 5 bases, with 6 bases left between them. CDR3 sequence reads: CASRLKDTQYF. DNA of the CDR3: TGTGCCAGTAGGTTAAAAGATACGCAGTATTTT.

This chain links TRBV15 with TRBJ2-7; D is unresolved. The CDR3 sequence is 13 residues long. Deletions cut 3 bases from V and 3 bases from J, with 9 bases between. Germline CDR1 reads LNHNV; CDR2 reads YYDKDF (reference sequence). CDR3: CATSRDGVYEQYF. In nucleotides, the CDR3 is TGTGCCACCAGCAGGGATGGAGTCTACGAGCAGTACTTC. Filled out from reference TRBV15 and TRBJ2-7, the complete variable domain reads DAMVIQNPRYQVTQFGKPVTLSCSQTLNHNVMYWYQQKSSQAPKLLFHYYDKDFNNEADTPDNFQSRRPNTSFCFLDIRSPGLGDTAMYLCATSRDGVYEQYFGPGTRLTVT.

The rearrangement uses TRBV2 and TRBJ2-2; 8 bases match TRBD2. Germline lookup yields CDR1 SNHLY and CDR2 FYNNEI. V shed 7 bases and J 5 bases; nucleotides not matched to a gene: 6. This CDR3 is built from 14 residues. The chain's CDR3 is CASTPAGGTGELFF. The CDR3 bases are TGTGCCAGCACGCCGGCGGGAGGTACCGGGGAGCTGTTTTTT.